This T cell receptor beta chain was observed in a study of blood T cell repertoires in COVID-19. The overall study: From T cells, B-cell-depleted T cells, or PBMCs came the material, which was cDNA or gDNA.

Here immunoSEQ multiplex PCR was the method, and the copy in TCRdb shows in-frame clones only, minus some. The profile shows about 300,000 clones, just under 90% of them singletons. V lost 4 bases to trimming and J lost 1 base, with 5 bases between them. CDR1 is KGHSH, CDR2 LQKENI, per germline. This CDR3 has 12 amino acids. The chain links TRBV18 to TRBJ2-7; no definite D call. The receptor comes from a woman aged 50 to 65 with COVID-19, enrolled during active disease. Material: peripheral blood. CDR3 in DNA: TGTGCCAGCTCACTGCAGTCCTACGAGCAGTACTTC. Its protein product is CASSLQSYEQYF.